This T cell receptor (beta chain) stems from a study of blood T cell repertoires in COVID-19. Study summary: COVID-19 samples from acute and convalescent phases originated in the United States, Italy and Spain.

The CDR3 has 13 amino acids. Germline V gene data show CDR1 as MRHNA and CDR2 as SNTAGT. V lost 4 bases and J 7 bases, leaving 11 bases between the germline ends. This clone was seen only a few times. The authors' processing: The assay estimated nucleated cells by amplifying reference gene primers. Generated by immunoSEQ multiplex PCR, the TCRdb table keeps only in-frame clones and is missing some. That table gives V, J and clone size, and the DNA gave D and trimming. The repertoire holds under 250,000 clones, with approximately 88% as singletons. Participants classified as exposed had met a COVID-19 case within 2 weeks before study entry.

The chain couples TRBV6-4 to TRBJ2-1; possibly TRBD1 for D (6 bases). The TCR sequence derives from a woman aged 40 to 50 who had been exposed to COVID-19. Sequencing was done on a sample of PBMCs or T cells enriched from blood (not recorded which). CDR3 in amino acids: CASSGTENNEQFF. The CDR3 DNA sequence: TGTGCCAGCAGTGGGACAGAAAATAATGAGCAGTTCTTC.